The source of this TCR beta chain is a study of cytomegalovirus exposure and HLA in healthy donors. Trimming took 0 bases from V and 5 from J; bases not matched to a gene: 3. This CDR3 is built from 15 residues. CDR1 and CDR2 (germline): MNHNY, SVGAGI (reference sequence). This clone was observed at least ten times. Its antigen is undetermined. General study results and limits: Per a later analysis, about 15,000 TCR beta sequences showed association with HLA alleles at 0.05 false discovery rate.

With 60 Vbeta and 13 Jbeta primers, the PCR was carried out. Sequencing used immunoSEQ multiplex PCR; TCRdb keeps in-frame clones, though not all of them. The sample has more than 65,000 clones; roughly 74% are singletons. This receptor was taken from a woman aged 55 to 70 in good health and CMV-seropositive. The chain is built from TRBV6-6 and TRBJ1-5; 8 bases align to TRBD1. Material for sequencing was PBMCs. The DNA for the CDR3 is TGTGCCAGCAGTTACTCGACAGGGGAGGATCAGCCCCAGCATTTT. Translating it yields CASSYSTGEDQPQHF.